This T cell receptor (beta chain) emerged from a study of blood T cell repertoires in COVID-19. V was clipped by 2 bases and J by 6 bases; unmatched bases: 5. Per the germline V gene, CDR1 is MNHNS and CDR2 is SASEGT. The length of the CDR3 is 15 residues. Generated by immunoSEQ multiplex PCR, the TCRdb table keeps only in-frame clones and is missing some. The sample contains about 120,000 clones, about 86% of which appear only once. Sequencing used peripheral blood. The sequence was obtained from a woman in her forties or fifties with acute or convalescent COVID-19. The chain links TRBV6-1 to TRBJ2-3; 10 nucleotides match TRBD1. CDR3 nucleotides: TGTGCCAGCAGTGAACCGGGACAGGGGTTTGATACGCAGTATTTT. Translating it yields CASSEPGQGFDTQYF.